One and the same sample provided the 8 T cell receptor beta chains below, sequenced in a study of blood T cell repertoires in COVID-19. Measured with immunoSEQ multiplex PCR; TCRdb has only the in-frame clones, and not every one. The sample has about 400,000 clones; approximately 84% are singletons. The sample taken for sequencing was PBMCs or T cells enriched from blood (not recorded which). The receptors originated from a woman between 25 and 40 years old who had recovered from COVID-19.

The chain carries TRBV16 and TRBJ2-7; a possible D gene is TRBD1 (5 bases). V lost 3 bases and J lost 6, with 9 bases in between. The CDR3 sequence is 12 residues long. In germline, CDR1 is KGHSY, CDR2 FQNENV. As DNA, the CDR3 is TGTGCCAGCAGCCAGGATAGGGGCGAGCAGTACTTC. Residues: CASSQDRGEQYF.

With respect to this clone: This specimen includes other DNA sequences encoding the same CDR3. The rearrangement joins TRBV12-3 or TRBV12-4 to TRBJ2-3; D remains unclear. V lost 5 bases to trimming and J lost 1 base, with 7 bases between them. This CDR3 has 13 residues. DNA for the CDR3: TGTGCCAGCAGTACCCAGGGCACAGATACGCAGTATTTT. Amino acids: CASSTQGTDTQYF.

This chain connects TRBV7-3 to TRBJ1-1, with 8 bases aligning to TRBD1. V dropped 4 bases and J dropped 2; count of bases not matched to a gene: 3. This CDR3 comprises 14 residues. The germline CDR1 and CDR2 sequences are SGHTA and FQGTGA. This chain's CDR3 is CASSSGQENTEAFF. CDR3 nucleotides: TGTGCCAGCAGCTCGGGACAGGAAAACACTGAAGCTTTCTTT.

This clone was picked up a small number of times. This chain uses TRBV19 with TRBJ1-2, with 10 nucleotides matching TRBD1. This CDR3 is 19 amino acids long. The V and J ends lost 4 bases and 3 bases, in that order; junction bases with no gene match: 17. Germline V gene data show CDR1 as LNHDA and CDR2 as SQIVND (reference sequence). The CDR3 here is CASSTFAGTGDIFYYGYTF. The CDR3 DNA follows: TGTGCCAGTAGTACCTTCGCCGGGACAGGGGACATATTCTACTATGGCTACACCTTC.

The chain uses TRBV7-2 and TRBJ2-5; D is unclear. V gave up 4 bases and J gave up 2 bases, with 14 bases separating them. CDR1 is SGHTA, CDR2 FQGNSA, per germline. The CDR3 length is 15 residues. The CDR3: CASSSPIGLQETQYF. The CDR3 DNA follows: TGTGCCAGCAGCTCCCCGATTGGGCTGCAAGAGACCCAGTACTTC.

This clone showed up just once. The chain joins TRBV21-1 to TRBJ1-5; TRBD1, the table's D call, was not compared with the DNA. TRBV21-1 corresponds to a pseudogene. This CDR3 contains 19 residues. Written as DNA, the CDR3 is TGTGCCAGCAGCTATGGGGGCAGGGAAGCGAGATATAGCAATCAGCCCCAGCATTTT. The encoded protein is CASSYGGREARYSNQPQHF.

This clone occurred a few times. The chain uses TRBV9 and TRBJ2-2; D not certain. V dropped 3 bases and J dropped 3 bases, with 9 bases sitting between them. This CDR3 is built from 14 residues. Germline-derived CDR1 and CDR2 are SGDLS and YYNGEE. CDR3 in amino acids: CASSADTYTGELFF. CDR3 nucleotides: TGTGCCAGCAGCGCCGACACCTACACCGGGGAGCTGTTTTTT.

This clone was found once. The V call is TRBV27, the J call TRBJ2-2; possibly TRBD2 for D (6 bases). Germline loops: CDR1 MNHEY, CDR2 SMNVEV (reference sequence). CDR3 size: 18 residues. The ends were cut back, 4 bases at V and 5 bases at J, with 23 bases in the middle. DNA for the CDR3: TGTGCCAGCAGTTGGGTCAGGGAGGACCCAAGAGCGACCGGGGAGCTGTTTTTT. Its protein is CASSWVREDPRATGELFF.